The sequence of this T cell receptor beta chain was determined in a study of blood T cell repertoires in COVID-19. Study overall: Some COVID-19 samples were acute and others convalescent; all came from the United States, Italy and Spain. PBMCs, B-cell-depleted T cells, or T cells provided the cDNA or gDNA that made up the material.

How the authors handled the data: Counts of nucleated cells, estimated from reference gene primer amplification, were obtained. Assay: immunoSEQ multiplex PCR; the TCRdb copy retains only in-frame clones and omits some. V and J calls and clone size are copied from that table; D and trimming were computed from the DNA. Seen here are hundreds of thousands of clones, more than 75% observed once, and the top ten hold around 2.7%. The J segment lost 4 bases and the V segment lost 4 bases, leaving 8 bases of the junction unmatched. The CDR3 has 16 amino acids. CDR1 is LGHDT and CDR2 is YNNKEL in the germline V gene (reference sequence).

This clonotype was sampled from a man aged 60 to 75 with acute or convalescent COVID-19. Material for sequencing was peripheral blood. The J gene is TRBJ2-2, the V gene TRBV3-1 (or the pseudogene TRBV3-2); 8 bases are a match to TRBD2. CDR3 loop: CASSRTGTRSTGELFF. The DNA of the CDR3 is TGTGCCAGCAGCCGGACCGGGACTAGGTCCACCGGGGAGCTGTTTTTT.